The 18 T cell receptor beta chains listed next were all sequenced from one sample in a study of CD8+ T cells in alopecia areata. Treatment in this sample: oral pan-JAK inhibitor, 5-10 mg twice daily. Investigators isolated RNA and reverse transcribed it into cDNA to act as the sequencing template. TCRdb's copy holds only in-frame clones and misses some; the assay was immunoSEQ multiplex PCR. The repertoire holds some 160,000 clones, approximately 65% seen once, with roughly 0.85% in the top ten. The sequencing used CD4+ T cells sorted from blood, collected at week 4, from a patient treated with tofacitinib. The receptors originated from a human donor with alopecia areata.

This clone was seen repeatedly, ten times or more. V gene TRBV2 combines with J gene TRBJ2-3; no firm D call. This CDR3 is built from 11 residues. The V end lost 6 bases, the J end lost 2 bases, and 3 bases lay between the germline ends. Looked up from germline, CDR1 is SNHLY and CDR2 is FYNNEI. The CDR3 is CASSLTDTQYF. CDR3 bases: TGTGCCAGCAGCCTCACAGATACGCAGTATTTT.

The chain joins TRBV7-2 to TRBJ2-3, with TRBD1 identical over 8 bases. V trimming: 1 base; J trimming: 9 bases; junction bases outside the gene matches: 0. The CDR3 consists of 12 residues. Germline CDR1 is SGHTA and CDR2 is FQGNSA. The CDR3 nucleotides are TGTGCCAGCAGCTTAGGGACAGGGACGCAGTATTTT. The encoded protein is CASSLGTGTQYF.

The chain is built from TRBV6-6 and TRBJ1-1; TRBD1 is a possible D gene (6 bases). The CDR3 totals 12 residues. With 2 bases removed from V and 11 bases from J, the gap between germline ends came to 12 bases. From germline, CDR1 is MNHNY and CDR2 SVGAGI (reference sequence). The CDR3 protein is CASSYTTGIAFF. As DNA, the CDR3 is TGTGCCAGCAGTTACACGACAGGAATCGCTTTCTTT.

CDR3 in amino acids: CAWSEGFVGDQPQHF. The DNA for the CDR3 is TGTGCCTGGAGTGAAGGCTTTGTGGGGGATCAGCCCCAGCATTTT. The chain employs TRBV30 and TRBJ1-5, with a tentative D call TRBD1 (5 bases). The germline V gene encodes CDR1 GTSNPN and CDR2 SVGIG (reference sequence). This CDR3 is 15 amino acids long. V dropped 1 base and J dropped 5 bases, with 15 bases sitting between them.

CDR3 in amino acids: CASSLPLEETQYF. DNA of the CDR3: TGTGCCAGCAGCTTGCCTCTGGAGGAGACCCAGTACTTC. The chain uses TRBV5-4 and TRBJ2-5; unclear D gene. Trimming pared 1 base from V and 5 bases from J, leaving 9 bases between. This CDR3 region has 13 residues. In germline, CDR1 is SGHNT, CDR2 YYREEE (reference sequence).

The genes are TRBV7-2 and TRBJ1-2, with D unclear. V was pared by 4 bases and J by 8 bases, with 17 bases between. The CDR3 consists of 14 residues. Germline assignment: CDR1 SGHTA and CDR2 FQGNSA. The CDR3: CASSSPGIRTGYTF. In nucleotides, the CDR3 is TGTGCCAGCAGCTCCCCTGGGATTAGAACAGGCTACACCTTC.

V is TRBV20-1 and J is TRBJ2-7; tentative D call: TRBD2 (5 bases). Germline V gives CDR1 DFQATT, CDR2 SNEGSKA (reference sequence). Trimming pared 6 bases from V and 0 bases from J, leaving 6 bases between. The CDR3 has 11 residues. The CDR3 bases are TGCAGTGCACGGGACTCCTACGAGCAGTACTTC. Translation gives CSARDSYEQYF.

This clone appeared a few times. The J gene is TRBJ1-1, the V gene TRBV2; D uncertain. The CDR3 is made up of 14 amino acids. The V end lost 5 bases, the J end lost 3 bases, and 13 bases lay between the germline ends. Germline CDR1 SNHLY, CDR2 FYNNEI. The CDR3 DNA reads TGTGCCAGCAGTATCGGCTTGCAAGACACTGAAGCTTTCTTT. This gives the protein CASSIGLQDTEAFF. Full variable domain (rest looked up from reference TRBV2 and TRBJ1-1): EPEVTQTPSHQVTQMGQEVILRCVPISNHLYFYWYRQILGQKVEFLVSFYNNEISEKSEIFDDQFSVERPDGSNFTLKIRSTKLEDSAMYFCASSIGLQDTEAFFGQGTRLTVV.

CDR3 in amino acids: CAWSVRRNYGYTF. DNA of the CDR3: TGTGCCTGGAGTGTACGGAGGAACTATGGCTACACCTTC. This chain uses TRBV30 with TRBJ1-2; D is ambiguous. Germline CDR1 is GTSNPN and CDR2 is SVGIG (reference sequence). V was trimmed by 0 bases and J by 2 bases, leaving 7 bases between them. This CDR3 comprises 13 residues.

This chain links TRBV7-2 with TRBJ2-1; 8 bases line up with TRBD1. The germline V gene encodes CDR1 SGHTA and CDR2 FQGNSA. The CDR3 covers 14 residues. The V segment lost 3 bases and the J segment 5 bases; nucleotides outside the gene matches: 3. The CDR3 coding sequence is TGTGCCAGCAGCTTCAGGACAGGGAACAATGAGCAGTTCTTC. This gives the protein CASSFRTGNNEQFF. Together with reference TRBV7-2 and TRBJ2-1, the CDR3 gives the full variable domain: GAGVSQSPSNKVTEKGKDVELRCDPISGHTALYWYRQSLGQGLEFLIYFQGNSAPDKSGLPSDRFSAERTGGSVSTLTIQRTQQEDSAVYLCASSFRTGNNEQFFGPGTRLTVL.

The rearrangement uses TRBV18 and TRBJ1-1, with D uncertain. This CDR3 has 13 residues. Germline CDR1 reads KGHSH; CDR2 reads LQKENI. The V and J ends lost 5 bases and 1 base respectively, with 8 bases between them. CDR3 sequence (DNA): TGTGCCAGCTCAGCTACGGGGAACACTGAAGCTTTCTTT. Encoded protein: CASSATGNTEAFF. The full variable domain, with the rest looked up from reference TRBV18 and TRBJ1-1, is NAGVMQNPRHLVRRRGQEARLRCSPMKGHSHVYWYRQLPEEGLKFMVYLQKENIIDESGMPKERFSAEFPKEGPSILRIQQVVRGDSAAYFCASSATGNTEAFFGQGTRLTVV.

The chain uses TRBV7-6 and TRBJ1-3, with TRBD1 matching 8 bases. The CDR3 is 16 residues long. From germline, CDR1 is SGHVS and CDR2 FNYEAQ. V was clipped by 4 bases and J by 2 bases; unmatched bases: 7. The CDR3 DNA is TGTGCCAGCAGCTCCCGGACAGGGAAGACTGGAAACACCATATATTTT. This codes for CASSSRTGKTGNTIYF.

Concerning this clone itself: The sample contains more than one DNA sequence encoding this CDR3. This rearrangement joins TRBV30 to TRBJ1-5; D perhaps matches TRBD1 (5 bases). Germline V CDR1 and CDR2: GTSNPN, SVGIG (reference sequence). The CDR3 runs 13 residues. The V end lost 2 bases, the J end lost 7 bases, and 12 bases lay between the germline ends. The CDR3 sequence: CAWSPGGGQPQHF. The CDR3 DNA reads TGTGCCTGGAGTCCCGGGGGAGGGCAGCCCCAGCATTTT.

The CDR3 DNA is TGTGCCAGCAGCAAGCAGGGCCTCGCCGGGGAGCTGTTTTTT. It specifies CASSKQGLAGELFF. The genes are TRBV13 and TRBJ2-2; tentatively, D is TRBD1 (5 bases). The CDR3 has 14 residues. Trimming cost V 5 bases and J 6 bases, with 13 bases left between them. The germline V gene encodes CDR1 PRHDT and CDR2 FYEKMQ (reference sequence). Looking up the rest from reference TRBV13 and TRBJ2-2 gives the full variable domain: AAGVIQSPRHLIKEKRETATLKCYPIPRHDTVYWYQQGPGQDPQFLISFYEKMQSDKGSIPDRFSAQQFSDYHSELNMSSLELGDSALYFCASSKQGLAGELFFGEGSRLTVL.

The chain employs TRBV29-1 and TRBJ2-7; D might be TRBD2 (7 bases). Germline V lookup: CDR1 SQVTM, CDR2 ANQGSEA. CDR3 length equals 17 residues. Trimming took 1 base from V and 1 from J, leaving 20 bases between them. The CDR3 coding sequence is TGCAGCGTTGAAGGAGCCCGTCGGGGGGCTAATTCCTACGAGCAGTACTTC. It specifies CSVEGARRGANSYEQYF.

This clone qualifies as medium-sized (0.01 to 0.1%). V and J are TRBV7-2 and TRBJ2-3; a weak D match, TRBD1 (5 bases). Per the germline V gene, CDR1 is SGHTA and CDR2 is FQGNSA. V shed 0 bases and J shed 5 bases, with 9 bases lying between them. CDR3 size: 14 residues. The CDR3 sequence is CASSLASREDTQYF. CDR3 in DNA: TGTGCCAGCAGCTTAGCTTCCAGGGAAGATACGCAGTATTTT.

Turning to this clone: This sample includes further DNA sequences coding for the same CDR3. The rearrangement links TRBV7-2 to TRBJ2-5; 7 bases align to TRBD2. Germline V gene sequence: CDR1 SGHTA, CDR2 FQGNSA. CDR3 length: 14 amino acids. The junction had 0 bases not matched to a gene; V was cut back by 0 bases and J by 2 bases. The CDR3 DNA sequence: TGTGCCAGCAGCTTAGCGGGGGGGCAAGAGACCCAGTACTTC. It codes for CASSLAGGQETQYF.

This sequence joins TRBV5-1 and TRBJ2-1, with 9 bases matching TRBD2. The trim removed 0 bases at V and 9 bases at J, leaving 7 bases unmatched. Germline CDR1 is SGHRS and CDR2 is YFSETQ. The length of the CDR3 is 15 residues. The CDR3 nucleotides are TGCGCCAGCAGCTTGGCGGCGGGGGGGCCAAGTGAGCAGTTCTTC. Its translation is CASSLAAGGPSEQFF. The full variable domain, in which reference TRBV5-1 and TRBJ2-1 provide the parts outside the CDR3, is KAGVTQTPRYLIKTRGQQVTLSCSPISGHRSVSWYQQTPGQGLQFLFEYFSETQRNKGNFPGRFSGRQFSNSRSEMNVSTLELGDSALYLCASSLAAGGPSEQFFGPGTRLTVL.